The text below deals with one TCR beta chain. The record originates from a study of T cell responses to AZD1222 COVID-19 vaccine. In germline, CDR1 is SEHNR, CDR2 FQNEAQ (reference sequence). CDR3 length: 17 residues. The V and J ends lost 1 base and 0 bases, in that order; junction bases with no gene match: 7. Measured with immunoSEQ multiplex PCR; TCRdb has only the in-frame clones, and not every one. Of 150,000 to 200,000 clones listed, around 94% are singletons. The material was peripheral blood, obtained on day 0 of AZD1222 vaccination. The source of this sequence is an adult in good health. The chain is built from TRBV7-9 and TRBJ2-3; the match to TRBD1 covers 7 bases. Here the CDR3 reads CASSLERTGRSTDTQYF. CDR3 nucleotide sequence: TGTGCCAGCAGCTTAGAGAGGACAGGCCGTAGCACAGATACGCAGTATTTT.